This TCR beta chain appears in the sequencing data of a study of shared clonotypes between healthy human individuals. Findings and limits, study-wide: The small donor group covered limited genetic and exposure diversity.

All participating donors were Caucasian adults from Nashville, Tennessee. The investigators split CD4+ cells into a CD45RA+ naive subset and a CD45RA-negative memory subset. Concerning this clone: Its specificity is not known.

The assay was immunoSEQ multiplex PCR, and TCRdb's table has in-frame clones only and misses some. The top ten hold about 1.4% of the sample, which has 950,000 to 1,100,000 clones, about 75% seen once. This CDR3 is built from 16 residues. J lost 8 bases, V lost 7 bases, and 13 bases had no gene match. Germline CDR1 reads LNHDA; CDR2 reads SQIVND (reference sequence). The sample consisted of memory CD4+ T cells sorted from blood. Subset of the sample: CD45RA-negative fraction. The V call is TRBV19, the J call TRBJ2-2; TRBD1 aligns across 10 bases. This sequence originates from a man between 18 and 29 years old in good health. The CDR3 loop reads CASIGDRGRKTGELFF. CDR3 coding DNA: TGTGCCAGTATCGGGGACAGGGGAAGGAAAACTGGGGAGCTGTTTTTT.